This entry describes one T cell receptor (beta chain). Amplification of TCR beta CDR3 regions used RNA as the template. The HTBI primer set drove a first-round RT-PCR of the TCR CDR3. TCRdb re-derived calls from the multiplex PCR reads in MiXCR, one entry per CDR3 protein. The sample lists 600,000 to 700,000 distinct CDR3 sequences; just under 45% were seen once. The sample belongs to a study of T cells in Graves' hyperthyroidism and ophthalmopathy. The diagnostic basis comprised clinical symptoms, serum thyroxine and TRAb, thyroid ultrasound and orbital computed tomography. CDR3 length: 13 residues. CDR1 is SGHAT, CDR2 FQDESV, per germline (reference sequence). V trimming: 4 bases; J trimming: 6 bases; junction bases outside the gene matches: 4.

This receptor was taken from an adult man with Graves' disease, either hyperthyroidism or ophthalmopathy (not recorded which). Sequenced material: peripheral blood or thyroid tissue (not recorded which). The gene calls are TRBV11-1 and TRBJ2-7; 9 positions match TRBD1. The CDR3 spells CASSYRGLREQYF. In nucleotides, the CDR3 is TGTGCCAGCAGCTACAGGGGGCTTCGCGAGCAGTACTTC.